Listed below are T cell receptor beta chains from one sample, sequenced in a study of T cells in Graves' hyperthyroidism and ophthalmopathy. One entry per CDR3 protein, called by TCRdb with MiXCR from the multiplex PCR reads. The table includes a few hundred thousand distinct CDR3 sequences, approximately 15% detected once. The sequencing input was blood. The source of these receptors is a woman between 35 and 50 years old with Graves' ophthalmopathy. The CDR3 runs from the conserved cysteine through the conserved F or W. A D gene is named only where the DNA matches it firmly. Expanded clones are given a class, and other clones once, few, many or no size at all.

TRBD2 TRBJ2-3 many TRBV5-1 CASQRLAGADTQYF TGCGCCAGCCAAAGACTAGCGGGAGCAGATACGCAGTATTTT
NA TRBJ2-3 many TRBV7-2 CASSLAGLSPDTQYF TGTGCCAGCAGCTTAGCCGGACTATCGCCAGATACGCAGTATTTT
TRBD2 TRBJ2-1 many TRBV6-1 CASSEAVAGAYNEQFF TGTGCCAGCAGTGAAGCGGTAGCGGGAGCTTACAATGAGCAGTTCTTC
NA TRBJ2-4 few TRBV5-8 CASSPPWGAAKNIQYF TGTGCCAGCAGCCCCCCGTGGGGCGCAGCCAAAAACATTCAGTACTTC
TRBD1 TRBJ1-1 many TRBV12-3/TRBV12-4 CASSFRAGGLKAEAFF TGTGCCAGCAGTTTTAGGGCAGGGGGCCTGAAGGCTGAAGCTTTCTTT
TRBD2 TRBJ2-3 many TRBV3-1 CASSQDYAGGPTDTQYF TGTGCCAGCAGCCAAGATTACGCGGGAGGGCCAACAGATACGCAGTATTTT
NA TRBJ1-1 many TRBV5-1 CASSLVVGRGNTEAFF TGCGCCAGCAGCTTGGTAGTAGGGAGAGGGAACACTGAAGCTTTCTTT
TRBD2 TRBJ2-5 NA TRBV7-9 CASSPPLAGAVAQYF TGTGCCAGCAGCCCACCACTAGCGGGGGCGGTAGCCCAGTACTTC
TRBD2 TRBJ2-7 NA TRBV27 CASSFEAGGSYEQYF TGTGCCAGCAGTTTTGAGGCGGGAGGCTCCTACGAGCAGTACTTC
NA TRBJ2-2 NA TRBV19 CASRPVGKVNTGELFF TGTGCCAGTAGACCGGTGGGGAAAGTCAACACCGGGGAGCTGTTTTTT
NA TRBJ2-3 many TRBV28 CASRALRGDTQYF TGTGCCAGCAGAGCCCTGAGGGGCGATACGCAGTATTTT
NA TRBJ2-1 many TRBV28 CASSLTGYNEQFF TGTGCCAGCAGTTTAACGGGCTACAATGAGCAGTTCTTC
TRBD2 TRBJ2-5 NA TRBV7-9 CASSLRGLAGRGETQYF TGTGCCAGCAGCTTACGAGGACTAGCGGGACGGGGAGAGACCCAGTACTTC
TRBD2 TRBJ2-1 many TRBV12-3/TRBV12-4 CASSWGGAGGEQFF TGTGCCAGCAGTTGGGGGGGAGCGGGGGGAGAGCAGTTCTTC
TRBD1 TRBJ1-1 many TRBV5-1 CASSLSQGGQNTEAFF TGCGCCAGCAGCTTGAGCCAGGGGGGCCAGAACACTGAAGCTTTCTTT